The 20 T cell receptor beta chains presented below share a single source sample, sequenced in a study of T cell responses to AZD1222 COVID-19 vaccine. Clones were sequenced by immunoSEQ multiplex PCR, and TCRdb holds only the in-frame ones, with some missing. The repertoire includes 50,000 to 65,000 clones, 80% to 90% of them detected once, and 6.9% sits in the top ten. Here the sequenced sample was peripheral blood, taken 28 days after the second AZD1222 dose. The receptors were sampled from an adult who received the AZD1222 COVID-19 vaccine.

V and J are TRBV27 and TRBJ1-3; TRBD1 is a possible D gene (5 bases). The CDR3 consists of 17 residues. The V end was cut by 4 bases, the J end by 2 bases, with 18 bases between. CDR1 is MNHEY, CDR2 SMNVEV, per germline (reference sequence). The CDR3 spells CASSSWGPGSPGNTIYF. CDR3 DNA: TGTGCCAGCAGTTCTTGGGGACCGGGGAGTCCTGGAAACACCATATATTTT.

The CDR3 bases are TGTGCCAGCAGCCTACAGGGGATTCACACTGAAGCTTTCTTT. It encodes CASSLQGIHTEAFF. V usage is TRBV5-6 and J usage is TRBJ1-1; TRBD1 matches 7 bases. The J segment lost 3 bases and the V segment lost 4 bases, leaving 6 bases of the junction unmatched. The CDR3 extends over 14 amino acids. Germline V gives CDR1 SGHDT, CDR2 YYEEEE.

CDR3 amino acids: CASSLDRVAEQFF. The CDR3 DNA reads as TGTGCCAGCAGCTTAGATCGCGTAGCTGAGCAGTTCTTC. The V gene is TRBV11-2, the J gene TRBJ2-1; D uncertain. Germline CDR1 SGHAT, CDR2 FQNNGV. The CDR3 loop spans 13 amino acids. Trimming stripped 0 bases from V and 9 bases from J, with 9 bases between.

The chain joins TRBV7-9 to TRBJ1-2; the D gene is possibly TRBD1 (6 bases). V lost 10 bases and J lost 8, with 23 bases in between. This CDR3 is built from 14 residues. Looked up from germline, CDR1 is SEHNR and CDR2 is FQNEAQ (reference sequence). CDR3: CATRPTGGPVGYTF. In nucleotides, the CDR3 is TGTGCCACCCGTCCTACGGGGGGCCCCGTCGGCTACACCTTC.

The gene calls are TRBV19 and TRBJ2-2; 13 nucleotides align to TRBD2. V trimming: 3 bases; J trimming: 7 bases; junction bases outside the gene matches: 8. The CDR3 runs 17 residues. Germline V gene data show CDR1 as LNHDA and CDR2 as SQIVND (reference sequence). CDR3 nucleotide sequence: TGTGCCAGTAGTATCTCCACTAGCGGGAGGGCCAACGGGGAGCTGTTTTTT. Protein: CASSISTSGRANGELFF.

The J gene is TRBJ2-5, the V gene TRBV5-6, with D possibly TRBD2 on 7 matching bases. This CDR3 is built from 15 residues. CDR1 and CDR2 (germline): SGHDT, YYEEEE. The V gene lost 0 bases and the J gene lost 2 bases, with 11 bases spanning the gap. CDR3 coding DNA: TGTGCCAGCAGCTTGGAAGGGGGGGCACAAGAGACCCAGTACTTC. It encodes CASSLEGGAQETQYF. Drawing the rest from reference TRBV5-6 and TRBJ2-5, the complete variable domain is DAGVTQSPTHLIKTRGQQVTLRCSPKSGHDTVSWYQQALGQGPQFIFQYYEEEERQRGNFPDRFSGHQFPNYSSELNVNALLLGDSALYLCASSLEGGAQETQYFGPGTRLLVL.

This clone was counted once. The chain joins TRBV7-3 to TRBJ2-1; a weak D match, TRBD2 (6 bases). CDR3 length equals 15 residues. V lost 0 bases and J lost 9, with 15 bases in between. Germline loops: CDR1 SGHTA, CDR2 FQGTGA. CDR3 region: CASSLTPTSTGEQFF. The CDR3 DNA is TGTGCCAGCAGCTTAACGCCCACTAGCACGGGTGAGCAGTTCTTC. Drawing the rest from reference TRBV7-3 and TRBJ2-1, the complete variable domain is GAGVSQTPSNKVTEKGKYVELRCDPISGHTALYWYRQSLGQGPEFLIYFQGTGAADDSGLPNDRFFAVRPEGSVSTLKIQRTERGDSAVYLCASSLTPTSTGEQFFGPGTRLTVL.

CDR3 DNA: TGCGCCAGCAGCTACGGGACTAGCGGGGGGGCGGAAGAGACCCAGTACTTC. This gives the protein CASSYGTSGGAEETQYF. This rearrangement joins TRBV5-1 to TRBJ2-5; TRBD2 matches at 16 bases. This CDR3 has 17 residues. CDR1 and CDR2 from the germline V gene are SGHRS and YFSETQ. V gave up 3 bases and J gave up 3 bases; unmatched junction bases: 5.

In this sample, this clone turned up once. V is TRBV5-1 and J is TRBJ2-7; 10 bases agree with TRBD2. The junction had 7 bases not matched to a gene; V was cut back by 4 bases and J by 0 bases. The CDR3 extends over 16 amino acids. Germline V gene data show CDR1 as SGHRS and CDR2 as YFSETQ. CDR3 protein: CASSQGLAESSYEQYF. The CDR3 nucleotides read TGCGCCAGCAGCCAAGGACTAGCGGAAAGCTCCTACGAGCAGTACTTC.

The chain combines TRBV5-6 with TRBJ2-7; 14 nucleotides align to TRBD2. The CDR3 totals 17 residues. J was trimmed by 7 bases and V by 4 bases; bases with no gene match: 13. In germline, CDR1 is SGHDT, CDR2 YYEEEE. In DNA, the CDR3 is TGTGCCAGCAGCGCCTTAACCGGGACTAGCGGGAGCGGGGAGCAGTACTTC. Protein: CASSALTGTSGSGEQYF.

V is TRBV11-1 and J is TRBJ1-2, with D unresolved. Germline assignment: CDR1 SGHAT and CDR2 FQDESV (reference sequence). The CDR3 is 14 residues long. Deletions cut 5 bases from V and 6 bases from J, with 16 bases between. CDR3 region: CASSQVSRLDGYTF. The CDR3 region has the DNA TGTGCCAGCAGCCAGGTGTCTCGGTTAGATGGCTACACCTTC.

The gene calls are TRBV28 and TRBJ1-5; D may be TRBD1 (6 bases). This CDR3 is 15 amino acids long. CDR1 is MDHEN, CDR2 SYDVKM, per germline. The V end was cut by 3 bases, the J end by 0 bases, with 9 bases between. The CDR3 reads CASSFRDISNQPQHF. DNA of the CDR3: TGTGCCAGCAGTTTCCGGGACATTAGCAATCAGCCCCAGCATTTT. Combining the CDR3 with reference TRBV28 and TRBJ1-5 gives the whole variable domain DVKVTQSSRYLVKRTGEKVFLECVQDMDHENMFWYRQDPGLGLRLIYFSYDVKMKEKGDIPEGYSVSREKKERFSLILESASTNQTSMYLCASSFRDISNQPQHFGDGTRLSIL.

The rearrangement uses TRBV2 and TRBJ2-1; the D gene is possibly TRBD1 (6 bases). This CDR3 is built from 13 residues. Germline V CDR1 and CDR2: SNHLY, FYNNEI. V was cut by 6 bases and J by 4 bases, with 10 bases left in between. The CDR3 DNA follows: TGTGCCAGCAGCCCTGGACAGTACAATGAGCAGTTCTTC. Protein sequence: CASSPGQYNEQFF.

The chain links TRBV5-1 to TRBJ2-3; 7 nucleotides align to TRBD1. Losses at the gene ends were 4 bases for V and 3 bases for J; bases not matched to a gene: 11. Germline CDR1 and CDR2: SGHRS and YFSETQ. This CDR3 spans 16 amino acids. This CDR3 is CASSQQGIGSTDTQYF. CDR3 in DNA: TGCGCCAGCAGCCAACAGGGGATTGGGTCGACAGATACGCAGTATTTT.

This clone appeared a few times. J is TRBJ1-6 and V is TRBV5-4; 8 nucleotides match TRBD1. CDR1 is SGHNT, CDR2 YYREEE, per germline (reference sequence). J lost 7 bases, V lost 4 bases, and 4 bases had no gene match. The CDR3 sequence is 14 residues long. This CDR3 reads CASSPGDRNSPLHF. The CDR3 region has the DNA TGTGCCAGCAGCCCTGGGGACAGGAATTCACCCCTCCACTTT.

This chain links TRBV19 with TRBJ1-2; tentatively, D is TRBD1 (6 bases). Trimming removed 7 bases at V and 1 base at J, with 16 bases between. The germline gives CDR1 LNHDA, CDR2 SQIVND (reference sequence). The CDR3 is 15 residues long. DNA of the CDR3: TGTGCCAGTAATAGGACAGAAGACTATAACTATGGCTACACCTTC. Protein: CASNRTEDYNYGYTF.

This chain joins TRBV5-6 and TRBJ2-3, with D uncertain. V was shortened by 3 bases and J by 2 bases, with 7 bases between the two germline ends. Germline loops: CDR1 SGHDT, CDR2 YYEEEE. CDR3 length: 13 amino acids. For the CDR3, the DNA is TGTGCCAGCAGCTCCGGAGCCACAGATACGCAGTATTTT. As protein: CASSSGATDTQYF.

This sequence joins TRBV11-2 and TRBJ1-6, with 10 bases that match TRBD1. Looked up from germline, CDR1 is SGHAT and CDR2 is FQNNGV. J lost 9 bases, V lost 11 bases, and 10 bases had no gene match. The CDR3 is 14 residues long. In nucleotides, the CDR3 is TGTGCCTCAGCCGGGACAGGGGACGGTTCACCCCTCCACTTT. Amino acid sequence: CASAGTGDGSPLHF.

As DNA, the CDR3 is TGCAGTGCAAGTAACAGGGCCTATCAGCCCCAGCATTTT. Translation: CSASNRAYQPQHF. The chain employs TRBV20-1 and TRBJ1-5; a weak D match, TRBD1 (6 bases). With 6 bases removed from V and 5 bases from J, the gap between germline ends came to 14 bases. There are 13 residues in the CDR3. Germline-derived CDR1 and CDR2 are DFQATT and SNEGSKA (reference sequence).

The J gene is TRBJ2-7, the V gene TRBV7-9, with 7 bases identical to TRBD2. CDR1 and CDR2 from the germline V gene are SEHNR and FQNEAQ (reference sequence). The CDR3 contains 15 residues. J lost 3 bases, V lost 5 bases, and 10 bases had no gene match. CDR3 protein: CASSPRTSMGYEQYF. The DNA for the CDR3 is TGTGCCAGCAGCCCTAGGACTAGTATGGGCTACGAGCAGTACTTC.